This TCR beta chain was obtained from a study of regulatory T cells in long-lasting Graves disease. Findings of the study overall: For persistent Graves' patients, TCR diversity was lower than for newly diagnosed ones.

The sample holds many counts of this clonotype. Its antigen is unknown. The time point denotes: newly diagnosed GD, antithyroid drugs for less than 3 months. RNA from PBMCs was the source of the TCR library. Patients came through an endocrinology department, and that department was in Xi'an, China. Sequencing libraries for TCR beta were prepared with iRepertoire HTBI primers and Arm-PCR of CDR3 regions. Authors' data handling: Across all samples, 62 TRBV segments and about 14 TRBJ segments were identified. TCRdb independently ran MiXCR on the multiplex PCR reads; one entry per CDR3 protein. These V and J calls are TCRdb output, not the study's own analysis. The repertoire includes fewer than 650,000 distinct CDR3 sequences, 15% to 20% of them detected once, and more than 10% sits in the top ten. Germline CDR1 SEHNR, CDR2 FQNEAQ (reference sequence). This CDR3 has 17 residues. Trimming cost V 1 base and J 4 bases, with 18 bases left between them.

These same records also appear under a second study, on T cells in Graves' hyperthyroidism and ophthalmopathy.

The input for sequencing was peripheral blood mononuclear cells (PBMCs), taken at new diagnosis, from a patient treated with antithyroid drugs. The origin of this receptor is a man younger than 35 with Graves disease. This chain links TRBV7-9 with TRBJ2-3; D gene unclear. The CDR3 loop is CASSLDPPWNYADTQYF. In DNA form, the CDR3 reads TGTGCCAGCAGCTTAGATCCACCCTGGAACTACGCAGATACGCAGTATTTT.